The T cell receptor beta chain described here comes from a study of blood T cell repertoires in COVID-19. This clone was found a few times. The CDR3 extends over 14 amino acids. Trimming pared 3 bases from V and 3 bases from J, leaving 12 bases between. The germline V gene has CDR1 LNHDA and CDR2 SQIVND (reference sequence). Sequenced by immunoSEQ multiplex PCR; TCRdb stores in-frame clones only, minus some. The sample holds 200,000 to 250,000 clones; about 90% are singletons and the top ten take around 3.7%. Clinical history reported by participants formed the basis on which cohorts were assigned. A COVID-19 case had been met by exposed participants during the 2 weeks before study entry.

The specimen sequenced was PBMCs or T cells enriched from blood (not recorded which). The V call is TRBV19, the J call TRBJ2-7; D may be TRBD1 (5 bases). This TCR was sampled from a woman aged 25-40 years who had been exposed to COVID-19. CDR3 nucleotide sequence: TGTGCCAGTAGTATCCAGGGTTTGGACTACGAGCAGTACTTC. Its protein product is CASSIQGLDYEQYF.